This record covers a single TCR beta chain. V was cut by 6 bases and J by 0 bases, with 9 bases left in between. Germline CDR1 reads MNHNS; CDR2 reads SASEGT. This CDR3 comprises 13 residues. The data originate from a study of T cells in Graves' hyperthyroidism and ophthalmopathy. Amplification of TCR beta CDR3 regions used RNA as the template. Carried out on the TCR CDR3, a first-round RT-PCR used the HTBI primer set. One entry per CDR3 protein results from TCRdb running MiXCR on the multiplex PCR reads. The data show about 560,000 distinct CDR3 sequences, roughly 17% seen once. This chain uses TRBV6-1 with TRBJ2-7; either TRBD1 or TRBD2 may fit D (5 bases each). The TCR originated in a woman aged 18 to 35 with Graves' hyperthyroidism. What was sequenced was blood. The CDR3 bases are TGTGCCAGCAGCGGGGCCCTCTCCTACGAGCAGTACTTC. It encodes CASSGALSYEQYF.